The 23 T cell receptor beta chains given below trace back to one sample, sequenced in a study of response to subunit inactivated influenza vaccine. TCRdb ran MiXCR on the RT-PCR reads and lists one entry per CDR3 protein. The sample shows 650,000 to 800,000 distinct CDR3 sequences, less than 20% of them seen only once. The sample here was PBMCs from blood, taken around 5 days after vaccination. The receptors come from a man aged 50 to 60 who received an inactivated influenza vaccine.

This clonotype occurred a few times. The chain has TRBV7-2 and TRBJ2-5; 12 bases align to TRBD2. The CDR3 is 16 residues long. Per germline, CDR1 SGHTA and CDR2 FQGNSA. Unmatched junction bases numbered 6, after V lost 2 bases and J lost 5 bases. The CDR3 region has the DNA TGTGCCAGCAGCTTACAGGGACTAGCGGGCGGGGAGACCCAGTACTTC. Protein: CASSLQGLAGGETQYF.

This clonotype was observed many times. This chain links TRBV7-2 with TRBJ2-3, with D perhaps matching TRBD1 or TRBD2 (5 bases each). V lost 3 bases, J lost 1 base, and 8 bases lay in between. In germline, CDR1 is SGHTA, CDR2 FQGNSA. The CDR3 runs to 14 residues. The CDR3 sequence is CASSLGDGTDTQYF. CDR3 in DNA: TGTGCCAGCAGCTTGGGGGACGGCACAGATACGCAGTATTTT.

The V call is TRBV18, the J call TRBJ1-1; 9 nucleotides line up with TRBD1. The CDR3 extends over 13 amino acids. V dropped 5 bases and J dropped 8; count of bases not matched to a gene: 6. CDR1 is KGHSH and CDR2 is LQKENI in the germline V gene. The CDR3 region is CASSKGTGREAFF. CDR3 bases: TGTGCCAGCTCAAAAGGGACAGGGAGAGAAGCTTTCTTT.

The chain carries TRBV28 and TRBJ2-3; 10 bases map to TRBD2. Germline V gene sequence: CDR1 MDHEN, CDR2 SYDVKM. The CDR3 is 14 residues long. Trimming removed 11 bases from V and 5 bases from J; junction bases left unmatched: 10. The CDR3 region is CAWASGSGIDTQYF. CDR3 nucleotide sequence: TGTGCCTGGGCTAGCGGGAGTGGAATAGATACGCAGTATTTT.

This clonotype occurred a few times. The V and J genes are TRBV5-1 and TRBJ2-3; 8 bases are shared with TRBD1. V trimming: 4 bases; J trimming: 4 bases; junction bases outside the gene matches: 5. The CDR3 consists of 14 residues. Germline CDR1 and CDR2: SGHRS and YFSETQ. The CDR3 loop is CASSRKQGADTQYF. CDR3 DNA sequence: TGCGCCAGCAGCAGAAAACAGGGGGCAGATACGCAGTATTTT.

This sequence joins TRBV4-3 and TRBJ2-1; possible D gene TRBD1, 5 bases. Deletions cut 0 bases from V and 0 bases from J, with 12 bases between. Germline assignment: CDR1 LGHNA and CDR2 YSLEER. This CDR3 region has 17 residues. The CDR3 nucleotides are TGCGCCAGCAGCCAAGATAATGGGGCGGACTCCTACAATGAGCAGTTCTTC. Encoded protein: CASSQDNGADSYNEQFF.

This clonotype has at least ten counts. The chain has TRBV25-1 and TRBJ2-1; 9 bases are a match to TRBD1. V shed 6 bases, J shed 2 bases, and the junction held 2 bases outside the gene matches. This CDR3 spans 14 amino acids. Germline assignment: CDR1 MGHDK and CDR2 SYGVNS. CDR3 amino acids: CASSRDRAYNEQFF. The CDR3, as DNA: TGTGCCAGCAGCCGGGACAGGGCCTACAATGAGCAGTTCTTC. Based on the CDR3 plus reference TRBV25-1 and TRBJ2-1, the full variable domain is EADIYQTPRYLVIGTGKKITLECSQTMGHDKMYWYQQDPGMELHLIHYSYGVNSTEKGDLSSESTVSRIRTEHFPLTLESARPSHTSQYLCASSRDRAYNEQFFGPGTRLTVL.

V usage is TRBV3-1 and J usage is TRBJ2-5; 12 positions agree with TRBD2. J gave up 2 bases and V 1 base, and 2 bases lay outside the gene matches. The germline CDR1 and CDR2 sequences are LGHDT and YNNKEL (reference sequence). This CDR3 has 16 amino acids. The CDR3 sequence: CASSQGTSGVQETQYF. Written as DNA, the CDR3 is TGTGCCAGCAGCCAAGGGACTAGCGGGGTTCAAGAGACCCAGTACTTC.

In regard to this clonotype: One end of the junction does not line up with germline, which may come from a read error. The J gene is TRBJ1-5, the V gene TRBV12-3 or TRBV12-4; no firm D call. CDR3 length: 13 residues. The CDR3 region has the DNA TGTGCCAGCAGCTTAGGGATCAATCAGCCCCAGCATTTT. Amino acid sequence: CASSLGINQPQHF.

This chain uses TRBV29-1 with TRBJ2-7; possibly TRBD1 for D (5 bases). The length of the CDR3 is 11 residues. Germline CDR1 and CDR2: SQVTM and ANQGSEA. In DNA, the CDR3 is TGCAGTACTGTGAAGGGGCACGAGCAGTACTTC. Protein sequence: CSTVKGHEQYF.

The rearrangement links TRBV20-1 to TRBJ2-1; 7 bases map to TRBD2. CDR1 is DFQATT, CDR2 SNEGSKA, per germline (reference sequence). The CDR3 is 16 residues long. V gave up 0 bases and J gave up 0 bases; unmatched junction bases: 5. This CDR3 is CSARDLGGSSYNEQFF. The DNA of the CDR3 is TGCAGTGCTAGAGATCTGGGAGGGAGCTCCTACAATGAGCAGTTCTTC.

The V gene is TRBV7-2, the J gene TRBJ1-1, with TRBD1 matching over 9 bases. Germline V CDR1 and CDR2: SGHTA, FQGNSA. This CDR3 is 13 amino acids long. After removal of 2 bases from V and 12 bases from J, the junction contained 7 bases not matched to a gene. CDR3 bases: TGTGCCAGCAGCTTAAACAGGGGGCGCGAGACTTTCTTT. Translating it yields CASSLNRGRETFF. Variable domain in full (rest from reference TRBV7-2 and TRBJ1-1): GAGVSQSPSNKVTEKGKDVELRCDPISGHTALYWYRQSLGQGLEFLIYFQGNSAPDKSGLPSDRFSAERTGGSVSTLTIQRTQQEDSAVYLCASSLNRGRETFFGQGTRLTVV.

The chain carries TRBV12-3 or TRBV12-4 and TRBJ2-7; tentative D call: TRBD1 (6 bases). The CDR3 has 12 residues. V dropped 7 bases and J dropped 7 bases, with 14 bases sitting between them. CDR3 region: CASTDRPAEQYF. The CDR3 DNA follows: TGTGCCAGCACCGACAGGCCGGCGGAGCAGTACTTC.

This clonotype was found a few times. The rearrangement joins TRBV20-1 to TRBJ2-3, with 8 bases aligning to TRBD1. The germline V gene encodes CDR1 DFQATT and CDR2 SNEGSKA (reference sequence). The CDR3 is 15 amino acids. The junction had 4 bases not matched to a gene; V was cut back by 0 bases and J by 2 bases. The CDR3 DNA sequence: TGCAGTGCTAGAGACCGGACAGGGTACACAGATACGCAGTATTTT. The encoded protein is CSARDRTGYTDTQYF.

The chain is built from TRBV4-1 and TRBJ2-2, with 9 bases lining up with TRBD1. The germline V gene has CDR1 MGHRA and CDR2 YSYEKL. J lost 4 bases, V lost 4 bases, and 7 bases had no gene match. This CDR3 spans 16 amino acids. The CDR3 loop is CASSRVQGAGTGELFF. The CDR3 DNA sequence: TGCGCCAGCAGCCGCGTACAGGGGGCTGGCACCGGGGAGCTGTTTTTT.

This chain links TRBV20-1 with TRBJ2-7, with 8 bases identical to TRBD1. Germline loops: CDR1 DFQATT, CDR2 SNEGSKA (reference sequence). The length of the CDR3 is 14 residues. V was pared by 6 bases and J by 6 bases, with 13 bases of the junction left unmatched. The CDR3 DNA reads as TGCAGTGCCCACAAGACAGGGGTTTCTCTCGAGCAGTACTTC. Protein: CSAHKTGVSLEQYF.

This clonotype was picked up a small number of times. V gene TRBV5-1 combines with J gene TRBJ2-5; a possible D gene is TRBD1 (5 bases). V lost 4 bases to trimming and J lost 4 bases, with 14 bases between them. CDR1 and CDR2 (germline): SGHRS, YFSETQ. The length of the CDR3 is 14 residues. CDR3: CASSPQGNGETQYF. In DNA form, the CDR3 reads TGCGCCAGCAGCCCTCAGGGTAACGGAGAGACCCAGTACTTC.

The chain combines TRBV20-1 with TRBJ2-1, with 7 positions matching TRBD2. The CDR3 is made up of 15 amino acids. The V gene end was trimmed by 5 bases and the J gene end by 0 bases; junction bases not matched to a gene: 7. CDR1 is DFQATT, CDR2 SNEGSKA, per germline (reference sequence). The CDR3 DNA is TGCAGTGCTCCCCGGGGAGGGCTCTCCTACAATGAGCAGTTCTTC. Amino acid sequence: CSAPRGGLSYNEQFF.

The rearrangement uses TRBV11-1 and TRBJ2-1; TRBD2 matches 15 bases. Germline lookup yields CDR1 SGHAT and CDR2 FQDESV (reference sequence). CDR3 length: 20 residues. Germline trimming cut 7 bases from V and 1 base from J; bases unmatched to any gene: 14. DNA of the CDR3: TGTGCCAGCAATCTCCTGGGACTAGCGGGGGGCCAGTCATCCTACAATGAGCAGTTCTTC. Protein sequence: CASNLLGLAGGQSSYNEQFF.

The chain has TRBV5-5 and TRBJ2-2, with 8 bases that match TRBD2. V was clipped by 5 bases and J by 7 bases; unmatched bases: 10. The CDR3 sequence is 15 residues long. The germline gives CDR1 SGHKS, CDR2 YYEKEE (reference sequence). The CDR3 DNA sequence: TGTGCCAGCAGTTCTATAGCGGGGAAGGGCGGGGAGCTGTTTTTT. Its protein product is CASSSIAGKGGELFF.

This clonotype came up a few times. The chain employs TRBV7-9 and TRBJ1-2, with 10 positions matching TRBD1. Germline CDR1 is SEHNR and CDR2 is FQNEAQ (reference sequence). V lost 5 bases to trimming and J lost 6 bases; unmatched junction nucleotides: 9. The CDR3 totals 15 residues. The CDR3, as DNA: TGTGCCAGCAGCCCCCGGACAGGGGGAGAACATGGCTACACCTTC. Protein product: CASSPRTGGEHGYTF.

This chain connects TRBV6-1 to TRBJ2-5; 9 bases are a match to TRBD1. This CDR3 has 13 residues. Trimming removed 6 bases from V and 9 bases from J; junction bases left unmatched: 8. CDR1 is MNHNS and CDR2 is SASEGT in the germline V gene. Here the CDR3 reads CASREQGAGAQYF. In nucleotides, the CDR3 is TGTGCCAGCAGGGAACAGGGGGCTGGGGCCCAGTACTTC.

This clonotype was detected only a few times. The chain uses TRBV6-1 and TRBJ1-5, with TRBD1 matching 7 bases. Germline V gene lookup returns CDR1 MNHNS and CDR2 SASEGT. J lost 3 bases, V lost 5 bases, and 7 bases had no gene match. This CDR3 has 15 amino acids. Written as DNA, the CDR3 is TGTGCCAGCAGTACCCTTACAGGGGTCAATCAGCCCCAGCATTTT. This sequence encodes CASSTLTGVNQPQHF.